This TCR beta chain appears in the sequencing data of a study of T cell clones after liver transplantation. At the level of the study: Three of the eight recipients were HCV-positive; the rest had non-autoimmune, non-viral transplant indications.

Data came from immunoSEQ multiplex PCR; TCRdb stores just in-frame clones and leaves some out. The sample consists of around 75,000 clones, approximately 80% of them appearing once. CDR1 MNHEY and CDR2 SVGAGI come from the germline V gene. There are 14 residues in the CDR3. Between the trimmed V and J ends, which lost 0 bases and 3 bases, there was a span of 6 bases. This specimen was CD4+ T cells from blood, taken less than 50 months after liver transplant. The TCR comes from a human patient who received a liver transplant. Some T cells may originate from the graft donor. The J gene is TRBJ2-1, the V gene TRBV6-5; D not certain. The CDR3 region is CASSYSQVYNEQFF. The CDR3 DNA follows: TGTGCCAGCAGTTACTCGCAGGTCTACAATGAGCAGTTCTTC.